Listed below are T cell receptor beta chains from one sample, sequenced in a study of blood T cell repertoires in COVID-19. Using immunoSEQ multiplex PCR, the repertoire was profiled, and TCRdb retains in-frame clones only, with some absent. This repertoire shows 190,000 or so clones, about 80% found once; its top ten account for 6% to 8%. The sequenced sample consisted of peripheral blood. The receptors stem from a human donor with acute or convalescent COVID-19. The donor label of this sample is uncertain. Both conserved end residues are part of each CDR3.

j_call v_call cdr3_aa
TRBJ2-5 TRBV4-1 CASSQEIAGRQTQYF
TRBJ1-2 TRBV18 CASSPGHPRDYGYTF
TRBJ2-5 TRBV18 CASSQTQQETQYF
TRBJ2-7 TRBV20-1 CSASRTSGAYEQYF
TRBJ1-1 TRBV7-2 CAISRDRGLEAFF
TRBJ1-4 TRBV4-3 CASSQDVNRGPTNEKLFF
TRBJ2-3 TRBV5-6 CASSSTNTDTQYF
TRBJ1-2 TRBV10-3 CAIRDRDGYTF
TRBJ2-7 TRBV28 CASTSGSLYEQYF
TRBJ2-4 TRBV28 CASTYRGDIQYF
TRBJ2-7 TRBV6-5 CASSRRVDAYEQCF
TRBJ2-7 TRBV19 CASSDPRGAGSYEQYF
TRBJ2-7 TRBV28 CASTLPRQGTAEQYF
TRBJ2-7 TRBV7-2 CASSFTGGNEQYF
TRBJ1-1 TRBV19 CASSRDRAEAFF
TRBJ2-5 TRBV19 CASSTTGTSGRETQYF
TRBJ1-5 TRBV6-1 CASSGIPSLSPYNQPQHF
TRBJ2-1 TRBV10-1 CASSRGGQGRAENEQFF
TRBJ1-6 TRBV27 CASSLSWRKSYNSPLHF
TRBJ2-7 TRBV6-5 CASSYSTLGGTYEQYF
TRBJ2-1 TRBV10-3 CASRLADYNEQFF
TRBJ1-1 TRBV30 CACNADRNTEAFF
TRBJ2-1 TRBV14 CASSTRTGWDEQFF
TRBJ2-3 TRBV3-1/TRBV3-2 CASSTGQGGTDTQYF
TRBJ2-7 TRBV18 CASSPLAGGPSYEQYF
TRBJ2-7 TRBV19 CASSIGTGTYEQYF
TRBJ1-6 TRBV5-1 CASSFTGGENSPLHF
TRBJ1-1 TRBV4-2 CASSQGLFNTEAFF
TRBJ2-4 TRBV29-1 CSVGSASGKNIQYF
TRBJ1-5 TRBV6-5 CASSPRDRGDQPQHF
TRBJ1-1 TRBV5-4 CASSLAGRDNTEAFF
TRBJ2-5 TRBV4-2 CASSQALGLPPETQYF
TRBJ1-3 TRBV5-1 CASSDGQFSGNTIYF
TRBJ2-7 TRBV3-1/TRBV3-2 CASSLNYIRDRGHEQYF
TRBJ2-3 TRBV5-6 CASSPSTGGTQYF
TRBJ2-5 TRBV19 CASSTGSLQETQYF
TRBJ2-5 TRBV7-2 CASSLGLAQETQYF
TRBJ1-5 TRBV15 CATSRENRVSNQPQHF
TRBJ1-2 TRBV28 CASKEQGHYGYTF
TRBJ2-2 TRBV7-2 CASSLKSSLAGIGELFF
TRBJ1-4 TRBV28 CASSLADEKLFF
TRBJ1-5 TRBV12-3/TRBV12-4 CASRPGSRPQHF
TRBJ2-1 TRBV5-4 CASSLPSSYEQFF
TRBJ1-1 TRBV6-5 CASRETGNTEAFF
TRBJ2-7 TRBV28 CASSFSSSGSGEQYF